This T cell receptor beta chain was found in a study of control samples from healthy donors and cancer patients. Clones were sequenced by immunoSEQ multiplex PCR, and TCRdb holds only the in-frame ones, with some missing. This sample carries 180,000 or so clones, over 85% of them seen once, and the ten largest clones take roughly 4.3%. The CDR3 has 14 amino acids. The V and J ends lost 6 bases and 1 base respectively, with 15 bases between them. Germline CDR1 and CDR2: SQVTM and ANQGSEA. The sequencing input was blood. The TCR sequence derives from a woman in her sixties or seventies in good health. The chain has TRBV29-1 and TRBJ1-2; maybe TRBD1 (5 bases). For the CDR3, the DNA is TGCAGCGTGGACCGGGACGGTCATAACTATGGCTACACCTTC. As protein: CSVDRDGHNYGYTF.